What follows is one TCR beta chain and its context. Its antigen is currently unknown. Primers for the PCR totalled 60 Vbeta and 13 Jbeta. Profiled with immunoSEQ multiplex PCR; TCRdb holds only in-frame clones, not every one. Its table lists 150,000 or so clones. The donors comprised healthy bone marrow donors. The entry originates in a study of cytomegalovirus exposure and HLA in healthy donors. General study findings and limits: A later examination showed that TCR association rates differed by HLA locus, with DRB1 most and HLA-C fewest. In a later analysis, TCR beta V- and J-gene trimming was associated with a missense DCLRE1C variant.

What was sequenced was PBMCs. The TCR sequence derives from a woman in her forties or fifties in good health and CMV-seronegative.

CDR3 region: CASGSGTGHRETQYF. DNA for the CDR3: TGTGCTAGTGGTTCGGGGACAGGGCACCGGGAGACCCAGTACTTC. The chain recombines TRBV12-5 with TRBJ2-5; 9 bases map to TRBD1. J gave up 5 bases and V 4 bases, and 8 bases lay outside the gene matches. The CDR3 has 15 amino acids. Per the germline V gene, CDR1 is LGHNT and CDR2 is FRNRAP. Full variable domain (missing parts from reference TRBV12-5 and TRBJ2-5): DARVTQTPRHKVTEMGQEVTMRCQPILGHNTVFWYRQTMMQGLELLAYFRNRAPLDDSGMPKDRFSAEMPDATLATLKIQPSEPRDSAVYFCASGSGTGHRETQYFGPGTRLLVL.